This T cell receptor beta chain derives from a study of beta chain features in type 1 diabetes. Comment on this clone: What it binds is not known.

Study results and caveats: Equally in patients and controls, shorter templates might have been favored by PCR. All four CD4+ subsets of Type 1 diabetes patients contained TCRB CDR3s that were moderately but significantly shorter.

Sequenced material consisted of expressed TCRB transcripts (all of the isolated RNA was reverse transcribed). Sequenced naive, central memory and regulatory T cell samples produced an average of roughly 3.9 million reads. Profiled with immunoSEQ multiplex PCR; TCRdb holds only in-frame clones, not every one. This sample yields about 99,000 clones, of which 25% to 35% are seen a single time; 0.5% to 0.6% belongs to the top ten. CDR1 is SNHLY, CDR2 FYNNEI, per germline. V shed 6 bases and J 4 bases; nucleotides not matched to a gene: 5. The CDR3 extends over 15 amino acids. Sequencing was carried out using central memory CD4+ T cells from blood. This sequence joins TRBV2 and TRBJ2-3; 12 positions agree with TRBD2. This clonotype was obtained from a woman between 18 and 29 years old with type 1 diabetes. The CDR3 nucleotides are TGTGCCAGCAGGAGACTAGCGGGAGTCTCAGATACGCAGTATTTT. Residues: CASRRLAGVSDTQYF.